The source of this T cell receptor beta chain is a study of Tregs in tolerant kidney transplant recipients. Profiled with immunoSEQ multiplex PCR; TCRdb holds only in-frame clones, not every one. The sample holds tens of thousands of clones, roughly 93% seen once. Related graft donors supplied nonmyeloablative bone marrow transplants, and mixed chimerism was transient. This clone appeared a single time. Its antigen is as yet unknown. Per the germline V gene, CDR1 is SGDLS and CDR2 is YYNGEE. Trimming at V came to 6 bases and at J to 1 base, leaving 4 bases not matched to a gene. This CDR3 comprises 15 residues. Study conclusions and caveats: Validation in larger populations is needed because few patients were studied. This study did not directly address biological reproducibility.

The sequence was collected from a human patient who received a combined kidney and bone marrow transplant. Among the T cells, some may be from the graft donor. The rearrangement joins TRBV9 to TRBJ2-2, with TRBD2 matching 9 bases. The sample in question was CD4+ T cells from blood (PBMCs), obtained 12 months after the transplant. The CDR3 here is CASTTRGGNTGELFF. For the CDR3, the DNA is TGTGCCAGCACCACGCGGGGGGGGAACACCGGGGAGCTGTTTTTT.